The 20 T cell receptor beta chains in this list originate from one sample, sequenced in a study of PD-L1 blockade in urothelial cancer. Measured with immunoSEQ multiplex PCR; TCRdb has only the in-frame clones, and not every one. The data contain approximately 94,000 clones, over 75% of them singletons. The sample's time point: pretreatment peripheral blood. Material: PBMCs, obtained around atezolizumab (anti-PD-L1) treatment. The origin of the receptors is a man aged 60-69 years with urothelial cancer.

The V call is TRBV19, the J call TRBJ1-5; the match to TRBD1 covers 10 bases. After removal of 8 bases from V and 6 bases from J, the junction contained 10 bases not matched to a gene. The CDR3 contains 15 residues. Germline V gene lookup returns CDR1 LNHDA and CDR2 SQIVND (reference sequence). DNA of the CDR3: TGTGCCAGTGATTCAGACAGGGGGCATGGTCAGCCCCAGCATTTT. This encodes CASDSDRGHGQPQHF.

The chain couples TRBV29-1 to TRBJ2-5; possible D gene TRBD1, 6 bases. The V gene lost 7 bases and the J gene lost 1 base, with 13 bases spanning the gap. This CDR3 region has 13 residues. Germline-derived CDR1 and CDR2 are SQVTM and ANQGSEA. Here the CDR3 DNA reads TGCAGCGGGAGTCAGACAGGCCAAGAGACCCAGTACTTC. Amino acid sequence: CSGSQTGQETQYF.

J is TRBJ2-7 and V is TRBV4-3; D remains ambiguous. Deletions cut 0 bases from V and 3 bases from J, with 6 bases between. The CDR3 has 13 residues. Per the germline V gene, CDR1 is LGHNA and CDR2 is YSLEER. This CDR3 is CASSQDLYYEQYF. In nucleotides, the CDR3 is TGCGCCAGCAGCCAAGATTTGTACTACGAGCAGTACTTC.

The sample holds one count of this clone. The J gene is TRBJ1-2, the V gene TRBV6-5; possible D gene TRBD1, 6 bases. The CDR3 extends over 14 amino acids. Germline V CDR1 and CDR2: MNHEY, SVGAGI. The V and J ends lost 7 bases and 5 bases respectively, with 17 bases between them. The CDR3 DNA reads TGTGCCAGCATGTGGGGGGGGGCGGAGTATGGCTACACCTTC. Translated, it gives CASMWGGAEYGYTF.

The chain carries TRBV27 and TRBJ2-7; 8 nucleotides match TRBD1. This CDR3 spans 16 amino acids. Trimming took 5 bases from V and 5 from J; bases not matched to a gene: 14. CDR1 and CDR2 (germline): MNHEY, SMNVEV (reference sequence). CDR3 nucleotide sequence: TGTGCCAGCAGTACATCCCTGACAGGGGCGAGGGACGAGCAGTACTTC. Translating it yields CASSTSLTGARDEQYF.

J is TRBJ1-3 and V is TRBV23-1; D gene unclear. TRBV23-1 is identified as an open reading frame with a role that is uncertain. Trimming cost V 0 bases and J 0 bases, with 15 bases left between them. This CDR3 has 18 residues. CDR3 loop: CASSQSRKVPFSGNTIYF. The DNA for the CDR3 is TGCGCCAGCAGTCAATCTAGAAAAGTGCCGTTCTCTGGAAACACCATATATTTT.

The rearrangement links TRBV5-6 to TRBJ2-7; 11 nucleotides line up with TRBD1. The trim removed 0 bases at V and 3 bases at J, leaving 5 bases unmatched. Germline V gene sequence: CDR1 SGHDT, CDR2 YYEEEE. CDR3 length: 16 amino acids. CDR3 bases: TGTGCCAGCAGCTTGGGCTGGACAGGGGGCGTCTACGAGCAGTACTTC. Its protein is CASSLGWTGGVYEQYF.

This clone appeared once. DNA of the CDR3: TGTGCCAGCAGCTTACTGGCGGGCGCTGGTTACAATGAGCAGTTCTTC. It specifies CASSLLAGAGYNEQFF. This chain uses TRBV7-9 with TRBJ2-1, with a weak D call TRBD2 (5 bases). CDR1 is SEHNR and CDR2 is FQNEAQ in the germline V gene (reference sequence). CDR3 size: 16 residues. V shed 2 bases and J shed 4 bases, with 15 bases lying between them. The full variable domain, rest sourced from reference TRBV7-9 and TRBJ2-1, is DTGVSQNPRHKITKRGQNVTFRCDPISEHNRLYWYRQTLGQGPEFLTYFQNEAQLEKSRLLSDRFSAERPKGSFSTLEIQRTEQGDSAMYLCASSLLAGAGYNEQFFGPGTRLTVL.

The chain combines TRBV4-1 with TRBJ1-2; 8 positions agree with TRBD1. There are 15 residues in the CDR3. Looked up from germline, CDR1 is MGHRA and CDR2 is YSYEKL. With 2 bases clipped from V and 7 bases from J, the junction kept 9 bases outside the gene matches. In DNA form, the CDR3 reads TGCGCCAGCAGCCAACCAGACAGGGGCATAGTTGGCTACACCTTC. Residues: CASSQPDRGIVGYTF.

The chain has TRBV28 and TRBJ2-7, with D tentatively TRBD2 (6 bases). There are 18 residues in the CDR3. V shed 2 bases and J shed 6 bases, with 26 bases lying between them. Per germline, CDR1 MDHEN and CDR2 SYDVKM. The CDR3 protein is CASSLGGAVLGARGEQYF. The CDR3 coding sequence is TGTGCCAGCAGTTTAGGCGGGGCAGTCTTAGGCGCGAGGGGCGAGCAGTACTTC.

This CDR3 reads CASNWWGEPTEAFF. DNA for the CDR3: TGCGCCAGCAATTGGTGGGGGGAACCCACTGAAGCTTTCTTT. The rearrangement links TRBV23-1 to TRBJ1-1; weak D call: TRBD1 (5 bases). TRBV23-1 is sorted into the ORF group, with uncertain function. Trimming took off 7 bases at V and 4 bases at J, with 16 bases between the two ends. CDR3 length equals 14 residues.

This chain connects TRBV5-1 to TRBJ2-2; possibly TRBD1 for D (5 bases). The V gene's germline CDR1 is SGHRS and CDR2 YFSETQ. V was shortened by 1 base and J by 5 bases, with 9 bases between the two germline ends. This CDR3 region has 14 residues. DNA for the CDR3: TGCGCCAGCAGCTTGACAGGCCAGACCGGGGAGCTGTTTTTT. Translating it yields CASSLTGQTGELFF.

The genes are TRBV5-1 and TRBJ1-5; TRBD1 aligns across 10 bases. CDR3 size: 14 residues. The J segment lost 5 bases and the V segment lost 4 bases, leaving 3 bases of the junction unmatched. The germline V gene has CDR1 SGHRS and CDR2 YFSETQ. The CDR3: CASSRGTGDQPQHF. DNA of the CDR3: TGCGCCAGCAGCAGGGGGACAGGGGATCAGCCCCAGCATTTT.

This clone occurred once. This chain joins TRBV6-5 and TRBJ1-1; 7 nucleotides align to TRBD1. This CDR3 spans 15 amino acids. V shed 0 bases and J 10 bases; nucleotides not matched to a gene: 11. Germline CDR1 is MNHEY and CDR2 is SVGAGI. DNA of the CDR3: TGTGCCAGCAGTTACTCGATAACAGGGGAGACGGGAGCTTTCTTT. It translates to CASSYSITGETGAFF.

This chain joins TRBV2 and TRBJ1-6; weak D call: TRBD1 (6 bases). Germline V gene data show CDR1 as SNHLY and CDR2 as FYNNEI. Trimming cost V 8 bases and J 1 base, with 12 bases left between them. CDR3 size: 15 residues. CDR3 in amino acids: CASRTDVSYNSPLHF. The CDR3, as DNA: TGTGCCAGCCGGACAGACGTATCCTATAATTCACCCCTCCACTTT.

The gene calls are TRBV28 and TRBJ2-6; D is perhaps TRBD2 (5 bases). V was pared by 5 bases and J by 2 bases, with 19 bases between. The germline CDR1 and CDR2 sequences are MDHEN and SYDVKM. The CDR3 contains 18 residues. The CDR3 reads CASSPREASFAGANVLTF. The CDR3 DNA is TGTGCCAGCAGTCCCCGTGAGGCTAGCTTTGCTGGGGCCAACGTCCTGACTTTC.

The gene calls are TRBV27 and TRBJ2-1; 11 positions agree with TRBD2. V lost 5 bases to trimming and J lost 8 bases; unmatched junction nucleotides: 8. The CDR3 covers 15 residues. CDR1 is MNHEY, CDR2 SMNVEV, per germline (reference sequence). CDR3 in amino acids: CASSPGLADWDEQFF. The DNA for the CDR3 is TGTGCCAGCAGTCCGGGACTAGCGGACTGGGATGAGCAGTTCTTC.

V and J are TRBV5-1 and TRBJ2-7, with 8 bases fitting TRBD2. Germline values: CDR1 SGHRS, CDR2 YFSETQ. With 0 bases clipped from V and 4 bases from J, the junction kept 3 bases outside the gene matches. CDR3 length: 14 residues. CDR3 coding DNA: TGCGCCAGCAGCTTGGTTAGCGGGGCTTACGAGCAGTACTTC. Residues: CASSLVSGAYEQYF.

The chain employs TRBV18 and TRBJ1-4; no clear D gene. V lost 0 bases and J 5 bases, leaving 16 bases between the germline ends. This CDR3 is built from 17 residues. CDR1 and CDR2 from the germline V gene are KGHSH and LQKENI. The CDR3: CASSPPSLRRENEKLFF. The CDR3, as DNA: TGTGCCAGCTCACCACCGTCCTTACGGAGGGAGAATGAAAAACTGTTTTTT.

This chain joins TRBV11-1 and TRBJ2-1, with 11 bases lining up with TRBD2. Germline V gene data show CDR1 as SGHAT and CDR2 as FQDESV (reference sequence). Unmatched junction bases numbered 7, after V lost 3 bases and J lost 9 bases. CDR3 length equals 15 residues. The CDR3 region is CASSFDIAGGLEQFF. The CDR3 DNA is TGTGCCAGCAGCTTTGACATAGCGGGAGGGCTTGAGCAGTTCTTC.